Following are 26 T cell receptor beta chains from one sample sequenced in a study of cytomegalovirus exposure and HLA in healthy donors (dated by TCRdb to about 2017). The library was generated by the immunoSEQ multiplex PCR assay. Sourced from immuneACCESS, this table was stored by TCRdb with only in-frame sequences that have V and J called. A share of the clones is absent; for the studies checked, an unresolved V gene accounts for under half, and the remainder has no known explanation. The sample table lists roughly 120,000 clones, approximately 94% of them with a count of one. Approximately 1.2% of the sample is in the top ten clones. The sequenced sample was PBMCs. These receptor sequences come from a woman aged 18 to 35 in good health and CMV-seronegative.

The count of this clone is one. Here the CDR3 reads CASSQSGVGRRYYYTF. The CDR3 bases are TGTGCCAGCAGCCAATCCGGGGTAGGGAGAAGATACTACTACACCTTC. The chain couples TRBV11-3 to TRBJ1-2; the D is unclear. The germline V and J ends were trimmed by 5 bases and 10 bases, with 26 bases remaining between them. The length of the CDR3 is 16 residues. Germline V gene lookup returns CDR1 SGHNT and CDR2 YENEEA.

This chain links TRBV19 with TRBJ1-5, with 8 bases fitting TRBD1. The CDR3 loop spans 15 amino acids. The V gene end was trimmed by 6 bases and the J gene end by 0 bases; junction bases not matched to a gene: 4. Per germline, CDR1 LNHDA and CDR2 SQIVND (reference sequence). The chain's CDR3 is CASRTGAYSNQPQHF. The CDR3 DNA reads TGTGCCAGTAGGACAGGGGCCTATAGCAATCAGCCCCAGCATTTT.

The J gene is TRBJ2-4, the V gene TRBV28, with TRBD2 matching 7 bases. Germline V gene sequence: CDR1 MDHEN, CDR2 SYDVKM. Germline trimming cut 7 bases from V and 6 bases from J; bases unmatched to any gene: 12. The CDR3 is made up of 15 amino acids. CDR3 sequence: CASTYQTSFPNIQYF. DNA of the CDR3: TGTGCCAGCACCTATCAGACTAGCTTTCCAAACATTCAGTACTTC. The full variable domain, in which reference TRBV28 and TRBJ2-4 provide the parts outside the CDR3, is DVKVTQSSRYLVKRTGEKVFLECVQDMDHENMFWYRQDPGLGLRLIYFSYDVKMKEKGDIPEGYSVSREKKERFSLILESASTNQTSMYLCASTYQTSFPNIQYFGAGTRLSVL.

DNA for the CDR3: TGTGCCAGCAATCCGGGACAGACAAAAAGCATAGGTGGAACTGAAGCTTTCTTT. It codes for CASNPGQTKSIGGTEAFF. The chain has TRBV7-9 and TRBJ1-1; 7 nucleotides align to TRBD1. Germline CDR1 reads SEHNR; CDR2 reads FQNEAQ (reference sequence). V shed 7 bases, J shed 5 bases, and the junction held 22 bases outside the gene matches. The CDR3 extends over 18 amino acids.

This rearrangement joins TRBV19 to TRBJ1-5; possible D gene TRBD1, 6 bases. This CDR3 is built from 15 residues. The V gene lost 0 bases and the J gene lost 5 bases, with 11 bases spanning the gap. The germline CDR1 and CDR2 sequences are LNHDA and SQIVND (reference sequence). CDR3 loop: CASSIEYRVYQPQHF. The DNA for the CDR3 is TGTGCCAGTAGTATAGAGTACAGGGTGTATCAGCCCCAGCATTTT.

The J gene is TRBJ1-3, the V gene TRBV5-1; D unclear. Germline loops: CDR1 SGHRS, CDR2 YFSETQ. Trimming removed 1 base at V and 4 bases at J, with 3 bases between. The CDR3 covers 12 residues. The chain's CDR3 is CASSLSGNTIYF. The CDR3 DNA follows: TGCGCCAGCAGCTTGTCAGGAAACACCATATATTTT.

The V gene is TRBV6-5, the J gene TRBJ1-2; D ambiguous. V lost 2 bases to trimming and J lost 4 bases, with 8 bases between them. CDR1 is MNHEY, CDR2 SVGAGI, per germline. This CDR3 has 13 residues. CDR3 DNA sequence: TGTGCCAGCAGTTACCAGAGCGGCTATGGCTACACCTTC. This sequence encodes CASSYQSGYGYTF.

V usage is TRBV6-5 and J usage is TRBJ2-7; a possible D gene is TRBD1 (6 bases). The CDR3 length is 14 residues. Trimming took off 7 bases at V and 0 bases at J, with 13 bases between the two ends. Looked up from germline, CDR1 is MNHEY and CDR2 is SVGAGI. The CDR3 here is CASKMDSASYEQYF. The CDR3, as DNA: TGTGCCAGCAAAATGGACAGTGCCTCCTACGAGCAGTACTTC.

This CDR3 is CAITRQGNQPQHF. In nucleotides, the CDR3 is TGTGCCATCACAAGACAGGGCAATCAGCCCCAGCATTTT. The chain has TRBV10-3 and TRBJ1-5; D may be TRBD1 (6 bases). The CDR3 sequence is 13 residues long. V shed 7 bases and J shed 2 bases, with 9 bases lying between them. CDR1 and CDR2 from the germline V gene are ENHRY and SYGVKD.

The chain joins TRBV28 to TRBJ2-5; 10 bases line up with TRBD1. The J call is in doubt because the DNA end fits TRBJ2-7 better. The length of the CDR3 is 14 residues. In germline, CDR1 is MDHEN, CDR2 SYDVKM. The CDR3 DNA reads as TGTGCCAGCAACACCGGGACAGGGGCCTACGAGCAGTACTTC. Amino acids: CASNTGTGAYEQYF.

This clone showed up just once. This sequence joins TRBV6-1 and TRBJ2-7, with D hard to call. This CDR3 is built from 13 residues. V was cut by 4 bases and J by 0 bases, with 7 bases left in between. Germline assignment: CDR1 MNHNS and CDR2 SASEGT. The CDR3 loop reads CASSGGVSYEQYF. DNA of the CDR3: TGTGCCAGCAGTGGAGGCGTCTCCTACGAGCAGTACTTC.

The rearrangement links TRBV27 to TRBJ2-7, with 7 bases lining up with TRBD2. V dropped 5 bases and J dropped 3; count of bases not matched to a gene: 7. CDR3 length equals 14 residues. Germline CDR1 reads MNHEY; CDR2 reads SMNVEV (reference sequence). In DNA, the CDR3 is TGTGCCAGCAGTACTCAAGCGGGAAGCTACGAGCAGTACTTC. Translation: CASSTQAGSYEQYF.

The V call is TRBV9, the J call TRBJ2-2, with 7 bases that match TRBD1. Per the germline V gene, CDR1 is SGDLS and CDR2 is YYNGEE. The CDR3 is 14 residues long. J gave up 7 bases and V 1 base, and 4 bases lay outside the gene matches. CDR3 protein: CASSVPDRDGELFF. The CDR3 bases are TGTGCCAGCAGCGTACCAGACAGGGACGGGGAGCTGTTTTTT.

The chain couples TRBV29-1 to TRBJ2-5, with D hard to call. Germline values: CDR1 SQVTM, CDR2 ANQGSEA. V lost 4 bases and J lost 2, with 8 bases in between. The CDR3 length is 12 residues. The CDR3 sequence: CSVVINQETQYF. The CDR3 region has the DNA TGCAGCGTTGTTATAAATCAAGAGACCCAGTACTTC.

This clone was seen just once. The rearrangement joins TRBV30 to TRBJ2-5; 8 nucleotides match TRBD2. The ends lost 4 bases at V and 0 bases at J; junction bases unmatched: 7. Germline V gives CDR1 GTSNPN, CDR2 SVGIG (reference sequence). This CDR3 has 15 residues. CDR3 nucleotide sequence: TGTGCCTGGAAGAGGAAGCGGGGGTACCAAGAGACCCAGTACTTC. As protein: CAWKRKRGYQETQYF.

The V call is TRBV2, the J call TRBJ2-3; TRBD1 agrees at 11 bases. Germline V gives CDR1 SNHLY, CDR2 FYNNEI. J lost 6 bases, V lost 10 bases, and 12 bases had no gene match. The CDR3 has 15 amino acids. The CDR3 here is CATSPGQGVSDTQYF. The CDR3 DNA follows: TGTGCCACTTCGCCGGGACAGGGGGTTTCGGATACGCAGTATTTT.

The chain joins TRBV27 to TRBJ1-2; TRBD1 agrees at 9 bases. Unmatched junction bases numbered 12, after V lost 2 bases and J lost 8 bases. The CDR3 sequence is 16 residues long. Germline values: CDR1 MNHEY, CDR2 SMNVEV (reference sequence). The CDR3, as DNA: TGTGCCAGCAGTTTAACTCCTTGGGACAGGGTAAACGGCTACACCTTC. It yields the protein CASSLTPWDRVNGYTF.

The CDR3 DNA sequence: TGTGCCAGCAGTGGGAGGACAGGGGGGAATCAGCCCCAGCATTTT. Encoded protein: CASSGRTGGNQPQHF. The J gene is TRBJ1-5, the V gene TRBV27; 10 nucleotides line up with TRBD1. V was pared by 5 bases and J by 4 bases, with 5 bases of the junction left unmatched. CDR3 size: 15 residues. Per the germline V gene, CDR1 is MNHEY and CDR2 is SMNVEV (reference sequence).

Only one count was recorded for this clone. This rearrangement joins TRBV19 to TRBJ2-6; TRBD1 aligns across 9 bases. V gave up 3 bases and J gave up 0 bases; unmatched junction bases: 12. The CDR3 is 20 amino acids. Per the germline V gene, CDR1 is LNHDA and CDR2 is SQIVND (reference sequence). CDR3 sequence: CASSISLLQGAGSGANVLTF. CDR3 nucleotides: TGTGCCAGTAGTATTTCCCTTCTACAGGGGGCCGGCTCTGGGGCCAACGTCCTGACTTTC. The full variable domain, its missing parts supplied by reference TRBV19 and TRBJ2-6, is DGGITQSPKYLFRKEGQNVTLSCEQNLNHDAMYWYRQDPGQGLRLIYYSQIVNDFQKGDIAEGYSVSREKKESFPLTVTSAQKNPTAFYLCASSISLLQGAGSGANVLTFGAGSRLTVL.

V gene TRBV28 combines with J gene TRBJ2-2; a possible D gene is TRBD1 (6 bases). The CDR3 length is 12 residues. Deletions cut 5 bases from V and 5 bases from J, with 6 bases between. Germline-derived CDR1 and CDR2 are MDHEN and SYDVKM. CDR3 in DNA: TGTGCCAGCAGTACAGGGACCGGGGAGCTGTTTTTT. Translating it yields CASSTGTGELFF. Looking up the rest from reference TRBV28 and TRBJ2-2 gives the full variable domain: DVKVTQSSRYLVKRTGEKVFLECVQDMDHENMFWYRQDPGLGLRLIYFSYDVKMKEKGDIPEGYSVSREKKERFSLILESASTNQTSMYLCASSTGTGELFFGEGSRLTVL.

The rearrangement uses TRBV28 and TRBJ2-7; maybe TRBD2 (6 bases). The CDR3 loop spans 13 amino acids. Trimming took off 8 bases at V and 3 bases at J, with 14 bases between the two ends. Germline V gene lookup returns CDR1 MDHEN and CDR2 SYDVKM. The CDR3 loop is CASVLSGDYEQYF. Written as DNA, the CDR3 is TGTGCCAGCGTTCTTTCGGGAGACTACGAGCAGTACTTC.

The chain joins TRBV15 to TRBJ1-1; tentative D call: TRBD1 (5 bases). V was pared by 2 bases and J by 4 bases, with 14 bases between. Germline CDR1 reads LNHNV; CDR2 reads YYDKDF (reference sequence). The CDR3 is made up of 15 amino acids. The chain's CDR3 is CATSRSRGGSTEAFF. DNA of the CDR3: TGTGCCACCAGCAGATCCCGGGGGGGGAGCACTGAAGCTTTCTTT.

DNA for the CDR3: TGTGCCAGCAGCTTGGGTGTTGAGCGCAGCATTCAGTACTTC. Protein: CASSLGVERSIQYF. The rearrangement links TRBV5-6 to TRBJ2-4; D uncertain. CDR1 is SGHDT and CDR2 is YYEEEE in the germline V gene. This CDR3 contains 14 residues. Deletions cut 0 bases from V and 9 bases from J, with 13 bases between.

The genes are TRBV30 and TRBJ1-5; D is undetermined. V was clipped by 3 bases and J by 1 base, with 10 bases between them. The CDR3 has 14 residues. The germline gives CDR1 GTSNPN, CDR2 SVGIG (reference sequence). The CDR3 region is CAWSSRLSNQPQHF. Written as DNA, the CDR3 is TGTGCCTGGAGCTCCAGGCTAAGCAATCAGCCCCAGCATTTT.

DNA for the CDR3: TGTGCCACCAGCAGAGGCCAGGGGGCCTTAGAGACCCAGTACTTC. The encoded protein is CATSRGQGALETQYF. This chain connects TRBV15 to TRBJ2-5; TRBD1 matches at 8 bases. The J segment lost 4 bases and the V segment lost 1 base, leaving 5 bases of the junction unmatched. The CDR3 loop spans 15 amino acids. The germline gives CDR1 LNHNV, CDR2 YYDKDF (reference sequence). Full variable domain (missing parts from reference TRBV15 and TRBJ2-5): DAMVIQNPRYQVTQFGKPVTLSCSQTLNHNVMYWYQQKSSQAPKLLFHYYDKDFNNEADTPDNFQSRRPNTSFCFLDIRSPGLGDTAMYLCATSRGQGALETQYFGPGTRLLVL.

The chain carries TRBV2 and TRBJ2-2; D is possibly TRBD2 (6 bases). CDR1 is SNHLY, CDR2 FYNNEI, per germline. There are 14 residues in the CDR3. Trimming took off 7 bases at V and 4 bases at J, with 13 bases between the two ends. This chain's CDR3 is CASTWDLPTGELFF. The CDR3 coding sequence is TGTGCCAGCACCTGGGACTTACCCACCGGGGAGCTGTTTTTT.